A selection of T cell receptor beta chains follows, all from one sample in a study of neurological immune-mediated disorders. From the 5' RACE reads, TCRdb called clonotypes with MiXCR, one entry per CDR3 protein. The sample lists approximately 44,000 distinct CDR3 sequences, 13% to 15% occurring once. The source material was CD4+ T cells from blood. These receptor sequences come from a woman aged 55-69 years with HTLV-1-associated myelopathy (HAM/TSP). CDR3s include the opening cysteine and the closing phenylalanine or tryptophan. A D gene is named only where the DNA matches it firmly. Where a row states a size, it is once, few, many or the class of an expanded clone; other rows omit it.

J: TRBJ2-7
D: NA
size: many
V: TRBV5-6
DNA: TGTGCCAGCAGAGGGGTAGATGCCTACGAGCAGTACTTC
CDR3: CASRGVDAYEQYF

J: TRBJ1-4
D: NA
size: many
V: TRBV29-1
DNA: TGCAGCGTTGAAGTTGGGCAGGGAGGTGAAAAACTGTTTTTT
CDR3: CSVEVGQGGEKLFF

J: TRBJ1-2
D: TRBD1
size: many
V: TRBV7-2
DNA: TGTGCCAGCAGCTCGGACAGGATCTATGGCTACACCTTC
CDR3: CASSSDRIYGYTF

J: TRBJ2-7
D: TRBD2
size: many
V: TRBV20-1
DNA: TGCAGTGCTAGAGGACTAGCGGGGGTATACGAGCAGTACTTC
CDR3: CSARGLAGVYEQYF

J: TRBJ2-7
D: TRBD1
size: many
V: TRBV27
DNA: TGTGCCAGCAGTTTTTCAGGGGGATTCTACGAGCAGTACTTC
CDR3: CASSFSGGFYEQYF

J: TRBJ2-3
D: TRBD2
size: NA
V: TRBV30
DNA: TGTGCCTGGAGTCCGGGACTAGTATTAGATACGCAGTATTTT
CDR3: CAWSPGLVLDTQYF

J: TRBJ2-7
D: NA
size: many
V: TRBV5-1
DNA: TGCGCCAGCAGCTTGGCCGTAGGACAGTCGTTATACGAGCAGTACTTC
CDR3: CASSLAVGQSLYEQYF

J: TRBJ2-3
D: TRBD1
size: many
V: TRBV7-9
DNA: TGTGCCAGCAGCTTAGCGACAGGGGGCGCGGGTACGCAGTATTTT
CDR3: CASSLATGGAGTQYF

J: TRBJ2-3
D: NA
size: NA
V: TRBV5-1
DNA: TGCTCCAGCAGCTTGGGGGTCGCAGATACACAGTATTTT
CDR3: CSSSLGVADTQYF

J: TRBJ1-4
D: NA
size: many
V: TRBV20-1
DNA: TGCAGTGCTAGAGATCAAGGGGCAGGGAATGAAAAACTGTTTTTT
CDR3: CSARDQGAGNEKLFF

J: TRBJ2-7
D: NA
size: many
V: TRBV18
DNA: TGTGCCAGCTCGCAAATACAGGGGAGGCCTTCCTACGAGCAGTACTTC
CDR3: CASSQIQGRPSYEQYF

J: TRBJ2-1
D: TRBD2
size: NA
V: TRBV20-1
DNA: TGCAGTGCTAGCTCCTTCTCTAGCGGCCCCTACAATGAGCAGTTCTTC
CDR3: CSASSFSSGPYNEQFF

J: TRBJ2-1
D: NA
size: many
V: TRBV5-1
DNA: TGCGCCAGCAGCTTGGAAACCGCCGATGAGCAGTTCTTC
CDR3: CASSLETADEQFF

J: TRBJ1-5
D: NA
size: many
V: TRBV7-2
DNA: TGTGCCAGCAGCTTACGCCCGACAGAGATCAATCAGCCCCAGCATTTT
CDR3: CASSLRPTEINQPQHF

J: TRBJ2-3
D: TRBD2
size: few
V: TRBV20-1
DNA: TGCAGTGCTAGAATCAGCGGGGGGTGGGCAGATACGCAGTATTTT
CDR3: CSARISGGWADTQYF

J: TRBJ1-2
D: NA
size: many
V: TRBV5-6
DNA: TGTGCCAGCAGCTTCCGAGACAGAGTTAACTATGGCTACACCTTC
CDR3: CASSFRDRVNYGYTF

J: TRBJ1-2
D: TRBD1
size: many
V: TRBV29-1
DNA: TGCAGCGTTCCCGACAGGGCTAACTATGGCTACACCTTC
CDR3: CSVPDRANYGYTF

J: TRBJ1-2
D: TRBD1
size: many
V: TRBV20-1
DNA: TGCAGTGGGACAGGGGCTAACTATGGCTACACCTTC
CDR3: CSGTGANYGYTF

J: TRBJ1-1
D: NA
size: many
V: TRBV10-3
DNA: TGTGCCATCAGTGAGGGAGGGTTCACTGAAGCTTTCTTT
CDR3: CAISEGGFTEAFF

J: TRBJ2-1
D: TRBD1
size: many
V: TRBV19
DNA: TGTGCCAGTAGTACCTTTGGACAGGGAGCGCAGTTCTTC
CDR3: CASSTFGQGAQFF

J: TRBJ1-5
D: TRBD1
size: large
V: TRBV20-1
DNA: TGCAGTGCTGGACAGGGGATCGGGCAGCCCCAGCATTTT
CDR3: CSAGQGIGQPQHF

J: TRBJ1-1
D: NA
size: many
V: TRBV20-1
DNA: TGCAGTGCTAGAAGGGGTTCGAACACTGAAGCTTTCTTT
CDR3: CSARRGSNTEAFF

J: TRBJ1-2
D: NA
size: NA
V: TRBV9
DNA: TGTGCCAGCAGCGTAGCCACAGGGAGGGATGGCTACACCTTC
CDR3: CASSVATGRDGYTF

J: TRBJ2-3
D: NA
size: many
V: TRBV9
DNA: TGTGCCAGCAGCGCGCAAGCCGGACGCAGGACAGATACGCAGTATTTT
CDR3: CASSAQAGRRTDTQYF

J: TRBJ2-1
D: TRBD2
size: many
V: TRBV5-1
DNA: TGCGCCAGCAGCTTATCCGGACTAGCCCCAAGTGAGCAGTTCTTC
CDR3: CASSLSGLAPSEQFF